The sequence of this T cell receptor (beta chain) was determined in a study of lymphopenia after photon versus proton radiotherapy. Notes on the study in general: A bigger post-nadir fall in TCR diversity correlated inversely with survival time in deceased patients. Authors raise, but do not show, better survival with proton therapy.

There are 14 residues in the CDR3. Germline V CDR1 and CDR2: SGHAT, FQNNGV. V shed 5 bases and J shed 4 bases, with 15 bases lying between them. On this clone itself: What it binds is unknown.

Measured with immunoSEQ multiplex PCR; TCRdb has only the in-frame clones, and not every one. The table lists 50,000 to 60,000 clones, around 90% of them singletons, with about a sixth in the top ten. The rearrangement joins TRBV11-2 to TRBJ2-7; perhaps TRBD1 as D (6 bases). The TCR sequence derives from a woman in her forties with cholangiocarcinoma. The sample was peripheral blood, taken from a patient treated with photon-based radiotherapy. The CDR3 loop is CASSPEGQGYEQYF. The CDR3 nucleotides are TGTGCCAGCAGCCCCGAGGGGCAGGGGTACGAGCAGTACTTC.